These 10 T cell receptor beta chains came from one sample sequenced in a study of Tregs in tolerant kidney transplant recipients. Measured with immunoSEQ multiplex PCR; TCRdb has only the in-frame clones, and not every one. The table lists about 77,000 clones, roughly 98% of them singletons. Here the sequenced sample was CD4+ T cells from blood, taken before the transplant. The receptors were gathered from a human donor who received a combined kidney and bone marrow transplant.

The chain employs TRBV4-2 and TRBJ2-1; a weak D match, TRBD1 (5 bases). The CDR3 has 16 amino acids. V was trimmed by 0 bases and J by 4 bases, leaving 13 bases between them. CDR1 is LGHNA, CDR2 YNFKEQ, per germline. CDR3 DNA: TGTGCCAGCAGCCAAGAAGTCCAGGGCTTTTACAATGAGCAGTTCTTC. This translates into CASSQEVQGFYNEQFF.

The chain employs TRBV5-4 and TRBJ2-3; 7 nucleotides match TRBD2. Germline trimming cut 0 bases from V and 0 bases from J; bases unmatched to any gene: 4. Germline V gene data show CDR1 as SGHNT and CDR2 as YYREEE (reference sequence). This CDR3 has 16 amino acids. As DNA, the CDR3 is TGTGCCAGCAGCTTGGGAGCGGGGATAAGCACAGATACGCAGTATTTT. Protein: CASSLGAGISTDTQYF.

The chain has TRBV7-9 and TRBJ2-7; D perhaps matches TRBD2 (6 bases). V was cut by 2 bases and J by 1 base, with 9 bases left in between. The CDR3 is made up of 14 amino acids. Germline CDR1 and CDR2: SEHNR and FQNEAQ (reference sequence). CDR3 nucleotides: TGTGCCAGCAGCTTACGGGGACTGTCCTACGAGCAGTACTTC. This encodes CASSLRGLSYEQYF.

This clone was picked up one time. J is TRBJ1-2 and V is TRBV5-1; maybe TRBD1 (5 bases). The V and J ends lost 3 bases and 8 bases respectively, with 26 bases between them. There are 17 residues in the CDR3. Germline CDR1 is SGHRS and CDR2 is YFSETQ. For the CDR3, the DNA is TGCGCCAGCAGCTCGGGGAGTCGTCTGGGGGGGACGGAGGGCTACACCTTC. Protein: CASSSGSRLGGTEGYTF.

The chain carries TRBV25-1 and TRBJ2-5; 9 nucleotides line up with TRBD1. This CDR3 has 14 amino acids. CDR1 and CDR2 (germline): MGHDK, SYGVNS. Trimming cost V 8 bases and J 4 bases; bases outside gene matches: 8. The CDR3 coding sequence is TGTGCCAGCGCCCCGAGGACAGGGGTAGAGACCCAGTACTTC. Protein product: CASAPRTGVETQYF.

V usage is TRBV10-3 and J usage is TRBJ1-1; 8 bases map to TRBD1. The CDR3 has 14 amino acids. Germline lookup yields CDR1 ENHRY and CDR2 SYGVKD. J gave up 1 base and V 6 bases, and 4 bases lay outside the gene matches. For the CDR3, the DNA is TGTGCCATCAGGACCGGGACAGGGAACACTGAAGCTTTCTTT. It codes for CAIRTGTGNTEAFF.

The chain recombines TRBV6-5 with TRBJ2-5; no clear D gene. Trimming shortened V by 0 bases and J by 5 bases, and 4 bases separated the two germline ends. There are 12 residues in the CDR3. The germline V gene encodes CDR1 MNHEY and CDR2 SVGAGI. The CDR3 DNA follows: TGTGCCAGCAGTTACTCGCGCGAGACCCAGTACTTC. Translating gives CASSYSRETQYF.

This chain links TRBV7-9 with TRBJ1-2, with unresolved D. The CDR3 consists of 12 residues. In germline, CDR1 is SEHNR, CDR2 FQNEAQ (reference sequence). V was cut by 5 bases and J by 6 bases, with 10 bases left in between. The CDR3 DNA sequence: TGTGCCAGCAGCCTACCCCTTAATGGCTACACCTTC. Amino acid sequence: CASSLPLNGYTF.

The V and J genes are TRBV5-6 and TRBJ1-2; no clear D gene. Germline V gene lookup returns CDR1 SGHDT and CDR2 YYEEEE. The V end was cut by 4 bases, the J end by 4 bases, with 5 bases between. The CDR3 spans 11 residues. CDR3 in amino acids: CASSLGYGYTF. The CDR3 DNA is TGTGCCAGCAGCCTAGGCTATGGCTACACCTTC. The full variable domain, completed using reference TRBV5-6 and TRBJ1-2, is DAGVTQSPTHLIKTRGQQVTLRCSPKSGHDTVSWYQQALGQGPQFIFQYYEEEERQRGNFPDRFSGHQFPNYSSELNVNALLLGDSALYLCASSLGYGYTFGSGTRLTVV.

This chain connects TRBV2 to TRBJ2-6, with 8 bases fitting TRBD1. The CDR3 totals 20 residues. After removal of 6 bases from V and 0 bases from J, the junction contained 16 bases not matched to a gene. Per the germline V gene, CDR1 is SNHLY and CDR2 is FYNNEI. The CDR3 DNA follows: TGTGCCAGCAGGCGAAAGTGGCAGGGGGCGATCATCTCTGGGGCCAACGTCCTGACTTTC. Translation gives CASRRKWQGAIISGANVLTF.